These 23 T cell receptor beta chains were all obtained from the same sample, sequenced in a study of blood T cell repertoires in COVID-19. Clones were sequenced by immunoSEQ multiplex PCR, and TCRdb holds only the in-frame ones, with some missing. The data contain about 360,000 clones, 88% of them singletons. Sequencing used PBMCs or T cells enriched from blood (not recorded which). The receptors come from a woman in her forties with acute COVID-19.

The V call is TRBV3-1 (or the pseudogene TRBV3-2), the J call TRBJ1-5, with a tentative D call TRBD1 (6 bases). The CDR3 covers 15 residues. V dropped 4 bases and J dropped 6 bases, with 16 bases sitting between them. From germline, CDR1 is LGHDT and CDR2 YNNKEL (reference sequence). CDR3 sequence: CASSPMSGDAQPQHF. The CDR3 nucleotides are TGTGCCAGCAGCCCGATGTCAGGGGACGCTCAGCCCCAGCATTTT.

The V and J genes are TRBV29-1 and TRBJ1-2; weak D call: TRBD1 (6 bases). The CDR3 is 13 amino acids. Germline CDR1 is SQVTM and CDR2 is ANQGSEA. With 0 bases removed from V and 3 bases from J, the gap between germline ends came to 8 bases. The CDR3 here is CSVEEGQYYGYTF. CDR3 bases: TGCAGCGTTGAAGAAGGACAGTACTATGGCTACACCTTC.

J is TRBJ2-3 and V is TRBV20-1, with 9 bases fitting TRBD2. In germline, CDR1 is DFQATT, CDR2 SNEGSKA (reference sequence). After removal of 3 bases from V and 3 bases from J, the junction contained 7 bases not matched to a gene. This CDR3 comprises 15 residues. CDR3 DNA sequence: TGCAGTGCTAGTGCCGCTAGCGGGGATACAGATACGCAGTATTTT. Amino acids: CSASAASGDTDTQYF.

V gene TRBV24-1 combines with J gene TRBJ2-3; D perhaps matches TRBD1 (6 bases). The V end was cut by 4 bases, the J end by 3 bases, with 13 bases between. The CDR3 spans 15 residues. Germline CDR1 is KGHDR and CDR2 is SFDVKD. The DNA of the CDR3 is TGTGCCACCAGTGACCCCCAGGGGCGAACAGATACGCAGTATTTT. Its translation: CATSDPQGRTDTQYF.

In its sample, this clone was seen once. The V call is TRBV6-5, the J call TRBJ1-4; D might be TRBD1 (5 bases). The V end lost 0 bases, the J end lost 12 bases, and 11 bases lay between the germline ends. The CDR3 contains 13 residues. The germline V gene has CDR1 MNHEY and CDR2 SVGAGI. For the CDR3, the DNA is TGTGCCAGCAGTTACTCCGACAGCGGGGAACTGTTTTTT. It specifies CASSYSDSGELFF.

The CDR3 loop is CASVGSYEQYF. For the CDR3, the DNA is TGTGCCAGCGTTGGGAGCTACGAGCAGTACTTC. The rearrangement joins TRBV2 to TRBJ2-7; maybe TRBD2 (5 bases). Germline CDR1 is SNHLY and CDR2 is FYNNEI. The CDR3 runs to 11 residues. The V end lost 8 bases, the J end lost 3 bases, and 8 bases lay between the germline ends.

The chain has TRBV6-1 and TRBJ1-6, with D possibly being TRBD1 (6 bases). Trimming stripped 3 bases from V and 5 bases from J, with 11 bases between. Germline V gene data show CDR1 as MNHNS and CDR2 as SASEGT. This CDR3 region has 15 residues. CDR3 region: CASSDRGGNNSPLHF. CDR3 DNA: TGTGCCAGCAGTGACAGGGGAGGGAATAATTCACCCCTCCACTTT.

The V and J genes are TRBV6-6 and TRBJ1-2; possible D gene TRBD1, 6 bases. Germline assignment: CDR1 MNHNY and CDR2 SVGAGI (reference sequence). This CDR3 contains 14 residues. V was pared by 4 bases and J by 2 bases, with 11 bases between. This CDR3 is CASSSHQGNYGYTF. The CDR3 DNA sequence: TGTGCCAGCAGTTCTCACCAGGGGAACTATGGCTACACCTTC.

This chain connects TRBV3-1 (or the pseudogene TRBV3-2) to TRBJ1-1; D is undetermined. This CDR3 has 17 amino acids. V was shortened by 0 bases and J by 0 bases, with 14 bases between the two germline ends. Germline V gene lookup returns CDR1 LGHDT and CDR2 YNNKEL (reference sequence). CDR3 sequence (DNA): TGTGCCAGCAGCCAAGATCTGGCAGGCTTGATGAACACTGAAGCTTTCTTT. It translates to CASSQDLAGLMNTEAFF.

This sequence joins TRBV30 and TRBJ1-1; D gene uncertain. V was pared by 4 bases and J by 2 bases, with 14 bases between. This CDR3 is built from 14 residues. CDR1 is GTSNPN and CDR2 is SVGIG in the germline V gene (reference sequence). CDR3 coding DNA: TGTGCCTGGATATCGCGGGCTGGCAACACTGAAGCTTTCTTT. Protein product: CAWISRAGNTEAFF.

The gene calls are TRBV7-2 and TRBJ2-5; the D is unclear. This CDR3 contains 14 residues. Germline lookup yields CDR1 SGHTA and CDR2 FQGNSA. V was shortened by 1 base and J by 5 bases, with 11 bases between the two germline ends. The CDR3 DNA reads TGTGCCAGCAGCTTAGAATGGCCGTGGGAGACCCAGTACTTC. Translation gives CASSLEWPWETQYF.

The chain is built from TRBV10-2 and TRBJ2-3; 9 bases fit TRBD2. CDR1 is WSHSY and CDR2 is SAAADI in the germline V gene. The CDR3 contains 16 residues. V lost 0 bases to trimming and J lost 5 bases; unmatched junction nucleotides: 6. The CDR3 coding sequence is TGCGCCAGCAGTGAGTCGAGGCAGCGGGGGGTAGATACGCAGTATTTT. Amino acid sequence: CASSESRQRGVDTQYF.

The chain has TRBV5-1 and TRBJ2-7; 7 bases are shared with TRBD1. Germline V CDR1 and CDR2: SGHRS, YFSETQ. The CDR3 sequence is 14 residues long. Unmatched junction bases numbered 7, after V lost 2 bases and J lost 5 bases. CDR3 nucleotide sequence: TGCGCCAGCAGCTTCGAGGGGGCCAGCGACGAGCAGTACTTC. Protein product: CASSFEGASDEQYF. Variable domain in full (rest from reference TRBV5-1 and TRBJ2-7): KAGVTQTPRYLIKTRGQQVTLSCSPISGHRSVSWYQQTPGQGLQFLFEYFSETQRNKGNFPGRFSGRQFSNSRSEMNVSTLELGDSALYLCASSFEGASDEQYFGPGTRLTVT.

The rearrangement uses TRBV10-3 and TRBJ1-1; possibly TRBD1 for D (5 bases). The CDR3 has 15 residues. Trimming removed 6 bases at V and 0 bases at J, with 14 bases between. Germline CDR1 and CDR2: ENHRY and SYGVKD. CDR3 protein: CAIRRGVGMNTEAFF. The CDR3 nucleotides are TGTGCCATCAGGCGGGGGGTTGGCATGAACACTGAAGCTTTCTTT.

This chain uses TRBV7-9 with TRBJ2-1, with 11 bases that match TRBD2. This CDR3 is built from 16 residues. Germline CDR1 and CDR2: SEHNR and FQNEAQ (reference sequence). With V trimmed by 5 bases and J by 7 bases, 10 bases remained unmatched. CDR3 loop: CASSKISGGARNEQFF. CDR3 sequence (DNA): TGTGCCAGCAGCAAGATTAGCGGGGGGGCCCGTAATGAGCAGTTCTTC.

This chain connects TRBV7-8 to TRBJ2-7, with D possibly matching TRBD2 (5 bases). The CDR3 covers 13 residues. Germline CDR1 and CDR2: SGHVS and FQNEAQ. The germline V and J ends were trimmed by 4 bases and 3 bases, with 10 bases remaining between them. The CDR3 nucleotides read TGTGCCAGCAGCTGGCGGACTCGCTACGAGCAGTACTTC. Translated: CASSWRTRYEQYF.

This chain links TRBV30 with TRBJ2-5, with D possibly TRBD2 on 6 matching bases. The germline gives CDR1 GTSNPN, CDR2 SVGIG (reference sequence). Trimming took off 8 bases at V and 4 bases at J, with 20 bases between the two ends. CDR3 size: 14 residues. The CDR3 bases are TGTGCCACGACCGGGACTCTGGTTGGAGAGACCCAGTACTTC. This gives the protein CATTGTLVGETQYF.

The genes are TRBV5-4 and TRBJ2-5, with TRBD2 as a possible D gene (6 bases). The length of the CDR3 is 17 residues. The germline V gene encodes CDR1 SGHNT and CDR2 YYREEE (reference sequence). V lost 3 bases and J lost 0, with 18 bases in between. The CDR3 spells CASSWGLLYWDQETQYF. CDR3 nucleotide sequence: TGTGCCAGCAGCTGGGGACTTCTGTATTGGGACCAAGAGACCCAGTACTTC.

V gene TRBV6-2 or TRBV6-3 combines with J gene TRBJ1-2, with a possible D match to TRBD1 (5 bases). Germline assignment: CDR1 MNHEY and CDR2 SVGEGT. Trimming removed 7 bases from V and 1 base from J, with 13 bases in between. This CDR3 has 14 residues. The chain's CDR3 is CASTPWRGNYGYTF. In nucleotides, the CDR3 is TGTGCCAGCACCCCTTGGAGGGGTAACTATGGCTACACCTTC.

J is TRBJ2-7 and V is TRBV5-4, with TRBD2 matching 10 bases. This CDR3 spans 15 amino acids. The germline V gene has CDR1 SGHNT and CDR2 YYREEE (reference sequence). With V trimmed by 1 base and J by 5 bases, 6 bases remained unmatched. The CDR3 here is CASSLSLAGDHEQYF. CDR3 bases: TGTGCCAGCAGCTTGAGCCTAGCGGGGGACCACGAGCAGTACTTC.

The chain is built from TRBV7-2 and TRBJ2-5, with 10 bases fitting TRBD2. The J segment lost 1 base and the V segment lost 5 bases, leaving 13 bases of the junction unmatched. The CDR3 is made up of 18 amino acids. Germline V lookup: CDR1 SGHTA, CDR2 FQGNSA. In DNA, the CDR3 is TGTGCCAGCAGCCCCGGTTATAGCGGGGGGAATCCCCAAGAGACCCAGTACTTC. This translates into CASSPGYSGGNPQETQYF.

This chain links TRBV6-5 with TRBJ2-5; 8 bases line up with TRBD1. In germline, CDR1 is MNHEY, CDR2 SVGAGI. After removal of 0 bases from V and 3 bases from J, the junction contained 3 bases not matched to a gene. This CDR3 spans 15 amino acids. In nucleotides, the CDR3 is TGTGCCAGCAGTTACTCCGGACAGGGAGAAGAGACCCAGTACTTC. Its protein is CASSYSGQGEETQYF.

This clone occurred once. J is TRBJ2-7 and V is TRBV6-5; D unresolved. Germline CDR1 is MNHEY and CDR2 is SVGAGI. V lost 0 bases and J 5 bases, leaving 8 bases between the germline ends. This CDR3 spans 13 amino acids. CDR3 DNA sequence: TGTGCCAGCAGTTACTCGAAATCTAACGAGCAGTACTTC. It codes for CASSYSKSNEQYF.